This T cell receptor beta chain was recovered during a study of blood T cell repertoires in COVID-19. The trim removed 4 bases at V and 1 base at J, leaving 5 bases unmatched. Germline lookup yields CDR1 GTSNPN and CDR2 SVGIG (reference sequence). There are 17 residues in the CDR3. Profiled with immunoSEQ multiplex PCR; TCRdb holds only in-frame clones, not every one. The repertoire includes about 230,000 clones, more than 70% of them detected once, and 2% to 2.5% sits in the top ten. This chain connects TRBV30 to TRBJ2-2; 14 bases are a match to TRBD2. Sequences were obtained from PBMCs or T cells enriched from blood (not recorded which). The sequence was collected from a middle-aged woman with acute COVID-19. CDR3 DNA sequence: TGTGCCTGGATTGGACTAGCGGGGGGCTTGAACACCGGGGAGCTGTTTTTT. Translating it yields CAWIGLAGGLNTGELFF.